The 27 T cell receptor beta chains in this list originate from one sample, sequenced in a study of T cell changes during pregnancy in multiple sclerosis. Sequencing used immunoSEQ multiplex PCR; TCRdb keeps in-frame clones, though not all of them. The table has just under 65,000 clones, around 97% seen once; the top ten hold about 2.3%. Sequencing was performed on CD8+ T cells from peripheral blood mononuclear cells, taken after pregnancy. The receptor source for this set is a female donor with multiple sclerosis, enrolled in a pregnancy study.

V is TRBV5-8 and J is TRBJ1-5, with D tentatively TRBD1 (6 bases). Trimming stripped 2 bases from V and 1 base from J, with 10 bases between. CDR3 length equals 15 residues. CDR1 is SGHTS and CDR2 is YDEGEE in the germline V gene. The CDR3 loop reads CASSFRDTSNQPQHF. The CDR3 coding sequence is TGTGCCAGCAGCTTTAGGGACACCAGCAATCAGCCCCAGCATTTT.

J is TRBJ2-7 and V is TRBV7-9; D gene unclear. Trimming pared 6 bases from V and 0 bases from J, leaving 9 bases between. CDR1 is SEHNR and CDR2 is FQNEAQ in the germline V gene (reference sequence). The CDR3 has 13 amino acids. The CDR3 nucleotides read TGTGCCAGCAGTGTCGCTAGCTCCTACGAGCAGTACTTC. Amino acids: CASSVASSYEQYF.

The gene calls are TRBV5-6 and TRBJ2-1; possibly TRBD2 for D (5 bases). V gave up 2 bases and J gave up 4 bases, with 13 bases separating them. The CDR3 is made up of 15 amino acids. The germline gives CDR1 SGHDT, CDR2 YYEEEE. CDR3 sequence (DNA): TGTGCCAGCAGCTTCACTAGGGCTTCTTACAATGAGCAGTTCTTC. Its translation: CASSFTRASYNEQFF.

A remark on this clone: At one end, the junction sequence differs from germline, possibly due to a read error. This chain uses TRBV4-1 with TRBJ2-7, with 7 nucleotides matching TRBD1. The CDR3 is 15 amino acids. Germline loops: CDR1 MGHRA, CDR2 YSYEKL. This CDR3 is CASSQARDSSYGQYF. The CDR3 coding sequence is TGCGCCAGCAGCCAGGCCCGGGACAGCTCCTACGGGCAGTACTTC.

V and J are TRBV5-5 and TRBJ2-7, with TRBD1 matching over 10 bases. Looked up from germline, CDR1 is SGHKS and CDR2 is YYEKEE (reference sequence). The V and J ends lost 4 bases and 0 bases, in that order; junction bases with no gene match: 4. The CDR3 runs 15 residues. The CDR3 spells CASSPGTGVSYEQYF. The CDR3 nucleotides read TGTGCCAGCAGCCCGGGGACAGGGGTCTCCTACGAGCAGTACTTC. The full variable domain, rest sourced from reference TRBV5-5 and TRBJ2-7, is DAGVTQSPTHLIKTRGQQVTLRCSPISGHKSVSWYQQVLGQGPQFIFQYYEKEERGRGNFPDRFSARQFPNYSSELNVNALLLGDSALYLCASSPGTGVSYEQYFGPGTRLTVT.

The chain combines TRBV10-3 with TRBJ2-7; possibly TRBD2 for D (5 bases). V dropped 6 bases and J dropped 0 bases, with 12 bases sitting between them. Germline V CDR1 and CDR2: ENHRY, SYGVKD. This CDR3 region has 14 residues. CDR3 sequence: CAISGGLSSYEQYF. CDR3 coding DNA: TGTGCCATCAGCGGCGGGCTGAGCTCCTACGAGCAGTACTTC.

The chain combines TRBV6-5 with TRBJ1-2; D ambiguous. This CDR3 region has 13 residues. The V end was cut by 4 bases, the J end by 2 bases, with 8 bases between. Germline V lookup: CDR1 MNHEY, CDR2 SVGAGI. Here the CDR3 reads CASSSTENYGYTF. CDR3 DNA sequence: TGTGCCAGCAGTTCTACGGAGAACTATGGCTACACCTTC.

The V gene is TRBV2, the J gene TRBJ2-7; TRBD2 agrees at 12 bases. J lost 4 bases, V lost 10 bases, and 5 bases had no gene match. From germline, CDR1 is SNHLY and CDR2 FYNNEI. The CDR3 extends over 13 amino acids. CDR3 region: CATTGLAGYEQYF. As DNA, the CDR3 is TGTGCCACCACGGGACTAGCGGGTTACGAGCAGTACTTC.

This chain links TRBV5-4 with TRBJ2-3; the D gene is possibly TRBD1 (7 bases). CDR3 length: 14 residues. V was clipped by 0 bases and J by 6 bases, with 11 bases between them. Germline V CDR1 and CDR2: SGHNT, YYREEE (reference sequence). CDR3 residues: CASSLGSGGDTQYF. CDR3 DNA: TGTGCCAGCAGCTTGGGGTCAGGGGGGGATACGCAGTATTTT.

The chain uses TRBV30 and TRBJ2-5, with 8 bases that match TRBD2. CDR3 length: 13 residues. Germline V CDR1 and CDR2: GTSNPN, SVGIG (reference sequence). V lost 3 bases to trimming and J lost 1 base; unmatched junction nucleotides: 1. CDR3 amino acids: CAWRTSGQETQYF. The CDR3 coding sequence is TGTGCCTGGAGAACTAGCGGCCAAGAGACCCAGTACTTC.

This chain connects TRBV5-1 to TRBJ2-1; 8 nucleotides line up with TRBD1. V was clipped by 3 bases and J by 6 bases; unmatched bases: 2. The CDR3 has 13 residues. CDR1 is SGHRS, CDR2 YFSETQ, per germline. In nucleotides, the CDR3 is TGCGCCAGCAGCTCAGGACAGGGCAATGAGCAGTTCTTC. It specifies CASSSGQGNEQFF.

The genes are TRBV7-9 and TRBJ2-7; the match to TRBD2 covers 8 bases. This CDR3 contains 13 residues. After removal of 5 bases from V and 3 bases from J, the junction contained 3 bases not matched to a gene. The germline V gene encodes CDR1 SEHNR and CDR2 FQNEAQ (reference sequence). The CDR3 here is CASSVSGSYEQYF. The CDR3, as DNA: TGTGCCAGCAGCGTAAGCGGGAGCTACGAGCAGTACTTC.

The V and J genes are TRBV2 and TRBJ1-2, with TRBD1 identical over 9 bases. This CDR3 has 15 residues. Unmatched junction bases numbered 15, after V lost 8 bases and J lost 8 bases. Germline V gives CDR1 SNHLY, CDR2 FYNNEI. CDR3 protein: CASPDRDRESGGYTF. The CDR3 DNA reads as TGTGCCAGCCCCGACCGGGACAGGGAGTCGGGCGGCTACACCTTC.

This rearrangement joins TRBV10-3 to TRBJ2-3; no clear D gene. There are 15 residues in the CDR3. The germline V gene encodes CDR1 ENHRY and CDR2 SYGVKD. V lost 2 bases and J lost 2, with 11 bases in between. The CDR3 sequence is CAISEPGSPTDTQYF. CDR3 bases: TGTGCCATCAGTGAGCCAGGCTCACCCACAGATACGCAGTATTTT.

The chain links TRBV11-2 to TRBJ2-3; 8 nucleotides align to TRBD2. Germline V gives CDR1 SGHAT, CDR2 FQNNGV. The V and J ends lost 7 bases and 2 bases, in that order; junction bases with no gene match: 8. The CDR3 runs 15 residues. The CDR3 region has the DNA TGTGCCAGCACCACTAGCGGAGGCTACACAGATACGCAGTATTTT. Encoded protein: CASTTSGGYTDTQYF.

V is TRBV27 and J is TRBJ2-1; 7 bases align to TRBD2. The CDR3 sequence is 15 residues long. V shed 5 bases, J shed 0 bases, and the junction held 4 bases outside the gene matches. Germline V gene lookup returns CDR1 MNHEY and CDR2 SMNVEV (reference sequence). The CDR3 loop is CASSALANSYNEQFF. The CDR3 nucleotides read TGTGCCAGCAGTGCACTAGCGAACTCCTACAATGAGCAGTTCTTC.

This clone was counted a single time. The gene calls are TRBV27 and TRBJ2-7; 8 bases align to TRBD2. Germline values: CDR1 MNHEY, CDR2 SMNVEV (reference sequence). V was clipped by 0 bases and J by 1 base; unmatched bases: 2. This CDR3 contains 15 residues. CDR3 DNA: TGTGCCAGCAGTTTATCCGCTAGCGGGTCCTACGAGCAGTACTTC. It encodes CASSLSASGSYEQYF.

CDR3 in amino acids: CASSPLTGGYNEQFF. In nucleotides, the CDR3 is TGTGCCAGCAGCCCCTTGACAGGGGGTTACAATGAGCAGTTCTTC. The chain uses TRBV7-9 and TRBJ2-1; TRBD1 matches 9 bases. CDR3 length: 15 amino acids. The V segment lost 5 bases and the J segment 4 bases; nucleotides outside the gene matches: 6. The germline gives CDR1 SEHNR, CDR2 FQNEAQ (reference sequence).

The CDR3 is CASSGVDTEYEQYF. The CDR3 DNA follows: TGTGCCAGCAGCGGAGTGGACACCGAATACGAGCAGTACTTC. V and J are TRBV9 and TRBJ2-5; possible D gene TRBD1, 5 bases. The DNA matches TRBJ2-7 better at its end, which makes the J call doubtful. Germline V gene data show CDR1 as SGDLS and CDR2 as YYNGEE. The CDR3 length is 14 residues.

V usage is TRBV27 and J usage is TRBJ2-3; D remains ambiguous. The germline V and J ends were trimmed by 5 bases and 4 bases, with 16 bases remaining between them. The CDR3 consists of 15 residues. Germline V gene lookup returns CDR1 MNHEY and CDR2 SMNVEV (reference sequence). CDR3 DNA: TGTGCCAGCAGTCCACCTAGTTTCGTCTCAGATACGCAGTATTTT. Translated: CASSPPSFVSDTQYF.

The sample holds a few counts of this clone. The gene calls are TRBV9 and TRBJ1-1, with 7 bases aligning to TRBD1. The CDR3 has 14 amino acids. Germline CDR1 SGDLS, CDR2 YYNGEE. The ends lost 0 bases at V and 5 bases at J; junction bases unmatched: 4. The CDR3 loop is CASSVEGTATEAFF. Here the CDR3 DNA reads TGTGCCAGCAGCGTAGAAGGGACAGCTACTGAAGCTTTCTTT.

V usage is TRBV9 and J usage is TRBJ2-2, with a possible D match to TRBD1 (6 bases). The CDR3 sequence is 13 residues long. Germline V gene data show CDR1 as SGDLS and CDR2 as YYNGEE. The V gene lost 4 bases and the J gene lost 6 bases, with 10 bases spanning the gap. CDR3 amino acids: CASSQGTAGELFF. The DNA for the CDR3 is TGTGCCAGCAGCCAGGGGACCGCCGGGGAGCTGTTTTTT.

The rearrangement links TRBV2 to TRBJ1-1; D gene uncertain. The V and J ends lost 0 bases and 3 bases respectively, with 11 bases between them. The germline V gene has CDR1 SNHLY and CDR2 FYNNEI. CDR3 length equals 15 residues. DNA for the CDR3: TGTGCCAGCAGTGAAGCACCGGACTGGGACACTGAAGCTTTCTTT. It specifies CASSEAPDWDTEAFF.

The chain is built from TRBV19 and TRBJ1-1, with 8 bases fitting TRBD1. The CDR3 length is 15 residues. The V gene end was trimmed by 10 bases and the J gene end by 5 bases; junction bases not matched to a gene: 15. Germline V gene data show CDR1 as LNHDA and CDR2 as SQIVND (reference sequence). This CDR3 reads CAISIQGEMGTEAFF. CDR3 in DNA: TGTGCCATCTCGATACAGGGGGAGATGGGGACTGAAGCTTTCTTT.

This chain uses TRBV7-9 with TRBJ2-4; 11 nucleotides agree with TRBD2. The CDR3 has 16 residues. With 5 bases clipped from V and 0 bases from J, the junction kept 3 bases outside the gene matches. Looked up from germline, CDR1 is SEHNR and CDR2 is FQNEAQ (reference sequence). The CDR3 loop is CASSQGLAGAKNIQYF. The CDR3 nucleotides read TGTGCCAGCAGCCAAGGACTAGCGGGAGCCAAAAACATTCAGTACTTC.

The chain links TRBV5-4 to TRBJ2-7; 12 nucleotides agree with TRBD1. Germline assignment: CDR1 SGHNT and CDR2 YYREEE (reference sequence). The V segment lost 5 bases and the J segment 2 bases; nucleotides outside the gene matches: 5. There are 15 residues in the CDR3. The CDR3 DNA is TGTGCCAGCAGGAAAGGGGACAGGGGGCCCTACGAGCAGTACTTC. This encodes CASRKGDRGPYEQYF.

CDR3 in DNA: TGTGCCAGCAGTTCCCTAGCTAGCGGGCGCTACGAGCAGTACTTC. This sequence encodes CASSSLASGRYEQYF. The chain couples TRBV28 to TRBJ2-7; TRBD2 matches at 8 bases. CDR1 is MDHEN, CDR2 SYDVKM, per germline. With V trimmed by 4 bases and J by 3 bases, 8 bases remained unmatched. This CDR3 has 15 residues.